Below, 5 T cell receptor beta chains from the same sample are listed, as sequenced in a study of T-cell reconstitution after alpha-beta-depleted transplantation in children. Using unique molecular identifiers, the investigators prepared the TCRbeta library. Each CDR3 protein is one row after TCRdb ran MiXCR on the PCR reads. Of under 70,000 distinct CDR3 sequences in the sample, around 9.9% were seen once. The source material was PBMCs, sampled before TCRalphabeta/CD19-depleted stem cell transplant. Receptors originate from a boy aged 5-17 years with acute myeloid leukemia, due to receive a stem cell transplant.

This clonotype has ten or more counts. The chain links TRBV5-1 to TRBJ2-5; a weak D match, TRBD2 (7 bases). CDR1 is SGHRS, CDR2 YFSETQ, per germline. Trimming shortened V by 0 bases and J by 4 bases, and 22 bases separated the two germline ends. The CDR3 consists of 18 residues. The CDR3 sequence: CASSLAEGGVGSGETQYF. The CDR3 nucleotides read TGCGCCAGCAGCTTGGCGGAGGGGGGGGTCGGCAGCGGAGAGACCCAGTACTTC.

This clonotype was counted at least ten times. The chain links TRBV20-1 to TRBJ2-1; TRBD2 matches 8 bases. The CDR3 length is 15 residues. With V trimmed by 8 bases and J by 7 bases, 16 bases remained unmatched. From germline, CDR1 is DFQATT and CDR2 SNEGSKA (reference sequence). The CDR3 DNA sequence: TGCAGTCCATCCCCCGGGGGGGGCCCTGAGAATGAGCAGTTCTTC. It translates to CSPSPGGGPENEQFF.

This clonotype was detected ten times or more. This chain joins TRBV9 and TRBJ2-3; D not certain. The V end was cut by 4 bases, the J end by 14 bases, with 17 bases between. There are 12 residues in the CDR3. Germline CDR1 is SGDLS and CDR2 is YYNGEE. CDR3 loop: CASSPGRGQAYF. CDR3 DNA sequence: TGTGCCAGCAGCCCCGGACGAGGTCAGGCGTATTTT.

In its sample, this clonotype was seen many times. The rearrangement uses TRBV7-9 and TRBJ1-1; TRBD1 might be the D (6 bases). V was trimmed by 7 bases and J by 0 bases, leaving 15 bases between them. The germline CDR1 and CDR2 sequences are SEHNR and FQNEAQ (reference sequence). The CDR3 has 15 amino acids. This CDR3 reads CASTLITGLNTEAFF. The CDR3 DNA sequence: TGTGCCAGCACCCTGATTACAGGGTTGAACACTGAAGCTTTCTTT.

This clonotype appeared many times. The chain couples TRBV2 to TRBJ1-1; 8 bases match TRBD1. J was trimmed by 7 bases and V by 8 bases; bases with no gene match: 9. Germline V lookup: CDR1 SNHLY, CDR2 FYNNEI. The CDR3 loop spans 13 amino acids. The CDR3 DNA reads TGTGCCAGCCGGCGGGGACAGGTGAGTGAAGCTTTCTTT. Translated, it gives CASRRGQVSEAFF.